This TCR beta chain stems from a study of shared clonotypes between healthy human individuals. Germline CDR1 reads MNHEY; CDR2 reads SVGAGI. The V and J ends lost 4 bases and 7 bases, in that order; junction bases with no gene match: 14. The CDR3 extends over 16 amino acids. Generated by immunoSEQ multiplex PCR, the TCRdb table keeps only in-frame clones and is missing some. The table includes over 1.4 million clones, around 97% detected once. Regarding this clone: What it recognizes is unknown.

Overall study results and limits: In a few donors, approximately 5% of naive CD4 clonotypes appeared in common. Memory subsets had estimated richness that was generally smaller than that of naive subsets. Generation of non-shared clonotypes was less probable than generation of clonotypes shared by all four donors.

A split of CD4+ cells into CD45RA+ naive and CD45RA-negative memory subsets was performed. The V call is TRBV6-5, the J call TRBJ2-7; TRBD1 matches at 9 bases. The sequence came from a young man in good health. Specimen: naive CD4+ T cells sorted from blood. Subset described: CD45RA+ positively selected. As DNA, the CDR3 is TGTGCCAGCAGTTCCCCCTCCAGGACAGGGGCCGGTGAGCAGTACTTC. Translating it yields CASSSPSRTGAGEQYF.